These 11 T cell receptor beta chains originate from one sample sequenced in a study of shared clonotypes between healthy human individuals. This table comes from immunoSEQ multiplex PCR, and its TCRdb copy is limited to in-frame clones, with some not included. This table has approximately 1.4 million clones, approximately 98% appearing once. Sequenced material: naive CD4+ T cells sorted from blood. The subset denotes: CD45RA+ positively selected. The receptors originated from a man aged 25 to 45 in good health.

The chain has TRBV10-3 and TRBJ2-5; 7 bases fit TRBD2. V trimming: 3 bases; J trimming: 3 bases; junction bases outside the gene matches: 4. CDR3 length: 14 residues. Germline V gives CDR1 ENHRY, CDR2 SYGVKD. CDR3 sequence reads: CAISERGGEETQYF. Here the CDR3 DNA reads TGTGCCATCAGTGAAAGGGGAGGGGAAGAGACCCAGTACTTC.

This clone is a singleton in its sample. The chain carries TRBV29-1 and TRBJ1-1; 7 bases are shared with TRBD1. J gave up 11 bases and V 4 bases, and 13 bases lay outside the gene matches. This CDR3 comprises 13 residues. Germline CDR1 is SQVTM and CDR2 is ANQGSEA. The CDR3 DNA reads TGCAGCGTTGGTAGGGGGCAAAGGATCGGGGCTTTCTTT. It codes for CSVGRGQRIGAFF.

CDR3 DNA: TGTGCCAGCAGCTTGGGCTTCGGACAGGGCCTCCAAGAGACCCAGTACTTC. Amino acid sequence: CASSLGFGQGLQETQYF. The chain links TRBV5-4 to TRBJ2-5; 8 bases map to TRBD1. Germline CDR1 and CDR2: SGHNT and YYREEE (reference sequence). This CDR3 contains 17 residues. The J segment lost 1 base and the V segment lost 0 bases, leaving 8 bases of the junction unmatched. The full variable domain, its missing parts supplied by reference TRBV5-4 and TRBJ2-5, is ETGVTQSPTHLIKTRGQQVTLRCSSQSGHNTVSWYQQALGQGPQFIFQYYREEENGRGNFPPRFSGLQFPNYSSELNVNALELDDSALYLCASSLGFGQGLQETQYFGPGTRLLVL.

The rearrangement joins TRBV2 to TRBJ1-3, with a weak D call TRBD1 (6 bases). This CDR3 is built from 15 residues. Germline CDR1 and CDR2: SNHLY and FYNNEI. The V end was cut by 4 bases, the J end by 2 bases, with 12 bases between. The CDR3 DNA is TGTGCCAGCAGTGCCGCGACAGGAACTGGAAACACCATATATTTT. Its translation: CASSAATGTGNTIYF. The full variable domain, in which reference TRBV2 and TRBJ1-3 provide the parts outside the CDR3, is EPEVTQTPSHQVTQMGQEVILRCVPISNHLYFYWYRQILGQKVEFLVSFYNNEISEKSEIFDDQFSVERPDGSNFTLKIRSTKLEDSAMYFCASSAATGTGNTIYFGEGSWLTVV.

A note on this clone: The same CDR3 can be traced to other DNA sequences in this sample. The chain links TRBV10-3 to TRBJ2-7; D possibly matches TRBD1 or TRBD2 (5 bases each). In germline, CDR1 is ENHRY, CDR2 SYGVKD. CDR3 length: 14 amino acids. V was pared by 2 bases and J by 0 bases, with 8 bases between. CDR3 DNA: TGTGCCATCAGTGAGAAGGGGAGCTCCTACGAGCAGTACTTC. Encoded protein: CAISEKGSSYEQYF.

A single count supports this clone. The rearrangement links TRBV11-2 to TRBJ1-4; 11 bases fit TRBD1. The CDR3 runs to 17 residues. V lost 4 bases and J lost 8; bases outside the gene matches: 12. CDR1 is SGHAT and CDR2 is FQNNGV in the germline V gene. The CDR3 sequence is CASSSIRDRGFSEKLFF. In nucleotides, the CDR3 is TGTGCCAGCAGCTCGATTAGGGACAGGGGGTTCTCAGAAAAACTGTTTTTT.

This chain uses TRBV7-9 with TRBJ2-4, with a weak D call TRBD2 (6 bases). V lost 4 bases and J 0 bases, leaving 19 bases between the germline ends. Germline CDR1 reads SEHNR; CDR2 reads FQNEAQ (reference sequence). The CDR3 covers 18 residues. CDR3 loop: CASSSVADYLIAKNIQYF. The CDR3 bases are TGTGCCAGCAGCTCCGTGGCGGACTATTTAATAGCCAAAAACATTCAGTACTTC.

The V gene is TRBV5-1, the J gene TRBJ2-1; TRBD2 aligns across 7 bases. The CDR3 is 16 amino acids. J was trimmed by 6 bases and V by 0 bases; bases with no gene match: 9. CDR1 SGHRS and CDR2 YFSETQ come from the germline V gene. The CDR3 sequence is CASSLAWGLTPNEQFF. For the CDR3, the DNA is TGCGCCAGCAGCTTGGCATGGGGACTAACTCCCAATGAGCAGTTCTTC.

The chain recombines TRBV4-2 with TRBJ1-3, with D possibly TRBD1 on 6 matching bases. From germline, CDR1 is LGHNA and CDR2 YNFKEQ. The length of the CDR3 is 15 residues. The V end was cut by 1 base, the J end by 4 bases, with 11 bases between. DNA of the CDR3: TGTGCCAGCAGCCAAGTAGGGACACGCGGAAACACCATATATTTT. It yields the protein CASSQVGTRGNTIYF.

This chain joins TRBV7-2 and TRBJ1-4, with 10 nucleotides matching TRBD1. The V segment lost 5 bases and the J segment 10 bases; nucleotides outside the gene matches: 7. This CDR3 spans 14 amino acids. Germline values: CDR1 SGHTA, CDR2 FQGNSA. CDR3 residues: CASSLGTGARKLFF. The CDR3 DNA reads TGTGCCAGCAGCCTAGGGACAGGGGCGAGAAAACTGTTTTTT.

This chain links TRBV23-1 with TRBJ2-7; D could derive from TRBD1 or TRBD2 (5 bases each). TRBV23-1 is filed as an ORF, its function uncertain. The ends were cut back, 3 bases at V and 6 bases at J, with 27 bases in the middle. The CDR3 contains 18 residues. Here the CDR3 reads CASSHRGTDSRVSLEQYF. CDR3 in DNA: TGCGCCAGCAGTCACCGTGGGACGGACTCTCGGGTCTCACTCGAGCAGTACTTC.